Shown below are 10 T cell receptor beta chains from a single sample sequenced in a study of T cells after posttransplantation cyclophosphamide. Measured with immunoSEQ multiplex PCR; TCRdb has only the in-frame clones, and not every one. Found here are 15,000 or so clones, roughly 81% of them singletons; the top ten hold roughly 31%. Busulfan-fludarabine conditioning, marrow transplant, and cyclophosphamide on days +3 and +4 were administered. The sample in question was CD8+ T cells sorted from PBMCs, obtained around 2,000 days after a stem cell transplant with posttransplant cyclophosphamide. These receptors came from a female patient between 35 and 55 years old who received an allogeneic stem cell transplant from a related donor, was CMV-positive, and had no GVHD. Some T cells may possibly be graft donor cells.

V gene TRBV11-3 combines with J gene TRBJ2-1; TRBD2 agrees at 11 bases. V was clipped by 4 bases and J by 1 base; unmatched bases: 3. Germline CDR1 reads SGHNT; CDR2 reads YENEEA. The CDR3 consists of 16 residues. The CDR3 is CASSSLAGGSYNEQFF. CDR3 nucleotide sequence: TGTGCCAGCAGCTCCTTAGCGGGGGGGTCCTACAATGAGCAGTTCTTC.

The genes are TRBV4-1 and TRBJ2-7, with D perhaps matching TRBD1 (5 bases). Looked up from germline, CDR1 is MGHRA and CDR2 is YSYEKL. The germline V and J ends were trimmed by 4 bases and 2 bases, with 15 bases remaining between them. The CDR3 is made up of 15 amino acids. CDR3 nucleotide sequence: TGCGCCAGCAGCCTCTCCTTAACAGGAGCCTACGAGCAGTACTTC. The encoded protein is CASSLSLTGAYEQYF.

This sequence joins TRBV21-1 and TRBJ1-1; the tabulated D call, TRBD1, remains unverified against the DNA. TRBV21-1 is annotated as a pseudogene. The CDR3 consists of 15 residues. The CDR3: CASSKETDMNTEAFF. The CDR3 nucleotides read TGTGCCAGCAGCAAAGAGACAGACATGAACACTGAAGCTTTCTTT.

The chain is built from TRBV15 and TRBJ2-1, with D maybe TRBD1 (6 bases). The CDR3 contains 15 residues. With 5 bases removed from V and 7 bases from J, the gap between germline ends came to 18 bases. Germline-derived CDR1 and CDR2 are LNHNV and YYDKDF (reference sequence). In nucleotides, the CDR3 is TGTGCCACCAGCGGCACCAACAGGGTCAGGAATGAGCAGTTCTTC. Protein product: CATSGTNRVRNEQFF.

This clone was picked up one time. The chain has TRBV7-2 and TRBJ2-7, with 8 bases identical to TRBD2. Trimming at V came to 5 bases and at J to 2 bases, leaving 5 bases not matched to a gene. The CDR3 covers 14 residues. In germline, CDR1 is SGHTA, CDR2 FQGNSA. CDR3 residues: CASSRGGLTYEQYF. The CDR3 region has the DNA TGTGCCAGCAGCCGGGGGGGATTAACCTACGAGCAGTACTTC. The full variable domain, completed using reference TRBV7-2 and TRBJ2-7, is GAGVSQSPSNKVTEKGKDVELRCDPISGHTALYWYRQSLGQGLEFLIYFQGNSAPDKSGLPSDRFSAERTGGSVSTLTIQRTQQEDSAVYLCASSRGGLTYEQYFGPGTRLTVT.

V is TRBV19 and J is TRBJ1-1, with D maybe TRBD1 (5 bases). The germline V gene encodes CDR1 LNHDA and CDR2 SQIVND (reference sequence). V dropped 2 bases and J dropped 7 bases, with 20 bases sitting between them. The CDR3 has 16 amino acids. The CDR3 here is CASSISLMGLGVEAFF. The DNA of the CDR3 is TGTGCCAGTAGTATATCCCTGATGGGATTAGGGGTTGAAGCTTTCTTT.

The rearrangement joins TRBV2 to TRBJ1-1; D ambiguous. The CDR3 runs 13 residues. With 4 bases removed from V and 4 bases from J, the gap between germline ends came to 10 bases. CDR1 is SNHLY, CDR2 FYNNEI, per germline. CDR3 amino acids: CASSAARATEAFF. Here the CDR3 DNA reads TGTGCCAGCAGTGCGGCGCGGGCCACTGAAGCTTTCTTT.

The chain joins TRBV7-6 to TRBJ2-5; TRBD1 agrees at 7 bases. There are 13 residues in the CDR3. The V gene's germline CDR1 is SGHVS and CDR2 FNYEAQ. The V segment lost 5 bases and the J segment 2 bases; nucleotides outside the gene matches: 2. The CDR3 region has the DNA TGTGCCAGCAGCCAGGGACAGCAAGAGACCCAGTACTTC. It yields the protein CASSQGQQETQYF. Variable domain in full (rest from reference TRBV7-6 and TRBJ2-5): GAGVSQSPRYKVTKRGQDVALRCDPISGHVSLYWYRQALGQGPEFLTYFNYEAQQDKSGLPNDRFSAERPEGSISTLTIQRTEQRDSAMYRCASSQGQQETQYFGPGTRLLVL.

The chain carries TRBV12-2 and TRBJ2-7; TRBD1, the D gene given by the table, was not confirmed from the DNA. TRBV12-2 is given as a pseudogene. This CDR3 spans 16 amino acids. The DNA of the CDR3 is TGTGCAAGTCGCCCCGGACAGGGACCCAGCTCCTACGAGCAGTACTTC. This sequence encodes CASRPGQGPSSYEQYF.

This clone came up a few times. V is TRBV11-2 and J is TRBJ2-7, with 9 bases aligning to TRBD1. CDR3 size: 15 residues. The germline CDR1 and CDR2 sequences are SGHAT and FQNNGV. V shed 4 bases, J shed 7 bases, and the junction held 11 bases outside the gene matches. The CDR3 nucleotides are TGTGCCAGCAGCTCGGCCGGGACAGGGTCTAGGGAGCAGTACTTC. Protein sequence: CASSSAGTGSREQYF.